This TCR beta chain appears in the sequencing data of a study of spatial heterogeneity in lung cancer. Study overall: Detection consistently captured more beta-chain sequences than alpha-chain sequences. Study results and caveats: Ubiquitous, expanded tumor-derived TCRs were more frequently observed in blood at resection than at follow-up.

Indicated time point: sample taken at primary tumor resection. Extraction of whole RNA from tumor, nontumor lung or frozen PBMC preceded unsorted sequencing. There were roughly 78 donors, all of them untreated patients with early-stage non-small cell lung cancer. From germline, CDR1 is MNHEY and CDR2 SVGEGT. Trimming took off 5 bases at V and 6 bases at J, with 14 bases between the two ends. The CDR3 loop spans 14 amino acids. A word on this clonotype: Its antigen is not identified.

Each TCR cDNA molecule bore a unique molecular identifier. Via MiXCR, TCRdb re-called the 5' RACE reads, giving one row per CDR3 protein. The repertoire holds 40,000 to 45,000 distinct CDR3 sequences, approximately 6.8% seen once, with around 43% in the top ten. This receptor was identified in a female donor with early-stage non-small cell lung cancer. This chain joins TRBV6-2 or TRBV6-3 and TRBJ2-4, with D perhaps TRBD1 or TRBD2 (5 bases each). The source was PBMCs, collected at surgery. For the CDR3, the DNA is TGTGCCAGCAGTAGGCAGGGTGGGAGAAACATTCAGTACTTC. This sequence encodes CASSRQGGRNIQYF.